This T cell receptor (beta chain) appears in the sequencing data of a study of T cell changes during pregnancy in multiple sclerosis. Libraries were prepared by immunoSEQ multiplex PCR; TCRdb keeps only in-frame clonotypes and omits some of them. The data contain about 48,000 clones, 88% of them singletons. J was trimmed by 0 bases and V by 3 bases; bases with no gene match: 6. The germline V gene has CDR1 MDHEN and CDR2 SYDVKM. The CDR3 spans 17 residues. The clonotype comes from a female donor with multiple sclerosis, enrolled in a pregnancy study. Material: CD4+ T cells from peripheral blood mononuclear cells, obtained in the second trimester of pregnancy. The rearrangement uses TRBV28 and TRBJ1-3; the match to TRBD1 covers 9 bases. The CDR3 coding sequence is TGTGCCAGCAGTTTTGGGACAGGGCACACCTCTGGAAACACCATATATTTT. Translating it yields CASSFGTGHTSGNTIYF. The whole variable domain, filled in from reference TRBV28 and TRBJ1-3, reads DVKVTQSSRYLVKRTGEKVFLECVQDMDHENMFWYRQDPGLGLRLIYFSYDVKMKEKGDIPEGYSVSREKKERFSLILESASTNQTSMYLCASSFGTGHTSGNTIYFGEGSWLTVV.